This T cell receptor beta chain is drawn from a study of beta chain features in type 1 diabetes. Comment on this clone: No antigen is known for it.

cDNA synthesis used the whole RNA isolate, giving expressed TCRB sequences. Deep immunoSEQ sequencing covered naive, central memory and regulatory T cell samples. This table comes from immunoSEQ multiplex PCR, and its TCRdb copy is limited to in-frame clones, with some not included. The sample consists of tens of thousands of clones, almost 70% of them appearing once. Findings and caveats of the study: More deletions and fewer insertions at VDJ junctions were seen in type 1 diabetes patients. The naive, central memory and Treg TCRB repertoires looked more alike in patients than they did in healthy donors.

Unmatched junction bases numbered 9, after V lost 6 bases and J lost 3 bases. The CDR3 consists of 18 residues. The germline gives CDR1 SGHDN, CDR2 FVKESK. The receptor was isolated from a woman aged 40 to 49 in good health. The J gene is TRBJ2-6, the V gene TRBV14; 12 nucleotides line up with TRBD2. The sequenced sample was Tregs from blood. CDR3 DNA: TGTGCCAGCAGACTAGCGGGGGGCCTCGTAGATGGGGCCAACGTCCTGACTTTC. This codes for CASRLAGGLVDGANVLTF. Filled out from reference TRBV14 and TRBJ2-6, the complete variable domain reads EAGVTQFPSHSVIEKGQTVTLRCDPISGHDNLYWYRRVMGKEIKFLLHFVKESKQDESGMPNNRFLAERTGGTYSTLKVQPAELEDSGVYFCASRLAGGLVDGANVLTFGAGSRLTVL.